A selection of T cell receptor beta chains follows, all from one sample in a study of response to subunit inactivated influenza vaccine. TCRdb ran MiXCR on the RT-PCR reads and lists one entry per CDR3 protein. The profile shows 500,000 to 550,000 distinct CDR3 sequences, under 25% of them singletons. A further study also used this sample, focusing on T cells expressing NK-cell markers.

The sample consisted of CD4+ T cells sorted from PBMCs, taken 11 to 12 days after vaccination. The origin of the receptors is a man aged 45-65 years who received an inactivated influenza vaccine. The CDR3 runs from the conserved cysteine through the conserved F or W. D genes are given only for firm matches. Clone size is shown for a subset of rows, as once, few, many or a class of expanded clone.

j_call clone_size d_call v_call cdr3_aa cdr3_nt
TRBJ2-1 few . TRBV12-3/TRBV12-4 CASRFTYNEQFF TGTGCCAGCAGATTCACCTACAATGAGCAGTTCTTC
TRBJ2-4 . . TRBV15 CATSRDLGTKNIQYF TGTGCCACCAGCAGAGATCTAGGGACCAAAAACATTCAGTACTTC
TRBJ1-6 few . TRBV6-5 CASSFTIDSPLHF TGTGCCAGCAGTTTCACGATCGATTCACCCCTCCACTTT
TRBJ2-1 few . TRBV5-1 CASSYTAPGEQFF TGCGCCAGCAGTTATACAGCCCCGGGTGAGCAGTTCTTC
TRBJ2-1 . . TRBV4-2 CASTLTPGDNEQFF TGTGCCAGCACCCTAACCCCGGGCGACAATGAGCAGTTCTTC
TRBJ1-6 few . TRBV3-1 CASSYAGASPLHF TGTGCCAGCAGCTACGCAGGGGCATCACCCCTCCACTTT
TRBJ2-7 . TRBD1 TRBV12-3/TRBV12-4 CASSPGTGGTSEQYF TGTGCCAGCAGTCCCGGGACAGGGGGAACGAGCGAGCAGTACTTC
TRBJ2-7 . TRBD1 TRBV19 CASSITGTGGTEQYF TGTGCCAGTAGCATAACCGGGACAGGGGGTACCGAGCAGTACTTC
TRBJ1-6 few TRBD1 TRBV5-1 CASSPRAGGRYSPLHF TGCGCCAGCAGCCCGCGGGCAGGGGGCCGGTATTCACCCCTCCACTTT
TRBJ2-7 . . TRBV7-9 CASSLGRASHTEQYF TGTGCCAGCAGCTTAGGCCGGGCCTCCCATACCGAGCAGTACTTC
TRBJ1-1 . . TRBV30 CAWTRAFPEAFF TGTGCCTGGACCCGAGCATTTCCTGAAGCTTTCTTT
TRBJ2-3 . . TRBV12-3/TRBV12-4 CASTPGPSPTQYF TGTGCCAGCACCCCGGGACCCTCTCCTACGCAGTATTTT
TRBJ2-4 . . TRBV15 CATSRGETGTKNIQYF TGTGCCACCAGCAGAGGCGAGACAGGTACCAAAAACATTCAGTACTTC
TRBJ1-1 many . TRBV7-2 CASSLRQNTEAFF TGTGCCAGCAGTTTAAGACAGAACACTGAAGCTTTCTTT
TRBJ2-7 few . TRBV5-1 CASSLGRGGSEQYF TGCGCCAGCAGCTTGGGTAGGGGGGGCAGTGAGCAGTACTTC
TRBJ2-5 . TRBD2 TRBV7-6 CASSPSTGGKTQYF TGTGCCAGCAGTCCTAGTACGGGGGGAAAGACCCAGTACTTC
TRBJ2-3 few . TRBV6-1 CASSEVQGPPTDTQYF TGTGCCAGCAGTGAAGTCCAGGGTCCCCCCACAGATACGCAGTATTTT
TRBJ1-2 . . TRBV7-9 CASSLGRTLGGYTF TGTGCCAGCAGCTTAGGACGGACCCTCGGGGGCTACACCTTC
TRBJ2-7 . TRBD2 TRBV12-3/TRBV12-4 CASSLTPTRGGSYEQYF TGTGCCAGCAGTTTAACCCCAACACGCGGGGGTTCCTACGAGCAGTACTTC
TRBJ1-3 few . TRBV2 CASSPPGGAGNTIYF TGTGCCAGCAGCCCTCCGGGGGGCGCTGGAAACACCATATATTTT
TRBJ1-5 few . TRBV30 CAWSSQSNQPQHF TGTGCCTGGAGTTCGCAGTCGAATCAGCCCCAGCATTTT
TRBJ1-1 few . TRBV4-3 CASSQGAGAGTEAFF TGCGCCAGCAGCCAAGGGGCCGGGGCTGGCACTGAAGCTTTCTTT
TRBJ2-7 . . TRBV7-9 CASSLALGGRGNEQYF TGTGCCAGCAGCTTAGCGTTGGGGGGCCGAGGAAACGAGCAGTACTTC
TRBJ2-1 . TRBD1 TRBV27 CASSFRQGNNEQFF TGTGCCAGCAGTTTCCGACAGGGAAACAATGAGCAGTTCTTC